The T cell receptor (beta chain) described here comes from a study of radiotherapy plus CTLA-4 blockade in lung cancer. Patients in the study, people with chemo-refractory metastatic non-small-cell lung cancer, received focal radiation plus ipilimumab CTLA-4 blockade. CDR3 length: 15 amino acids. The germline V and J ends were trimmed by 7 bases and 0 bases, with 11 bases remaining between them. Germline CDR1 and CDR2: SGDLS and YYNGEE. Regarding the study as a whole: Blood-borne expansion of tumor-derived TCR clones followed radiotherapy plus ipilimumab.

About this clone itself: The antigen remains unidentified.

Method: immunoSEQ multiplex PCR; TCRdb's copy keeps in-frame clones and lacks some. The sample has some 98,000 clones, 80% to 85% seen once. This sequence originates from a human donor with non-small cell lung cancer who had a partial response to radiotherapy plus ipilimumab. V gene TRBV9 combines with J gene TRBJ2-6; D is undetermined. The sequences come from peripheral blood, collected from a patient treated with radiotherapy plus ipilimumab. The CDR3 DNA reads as TGTGCCAGCCTAACCCTTAACTCTGGGGCCAACGTCCTGACTTTC. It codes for CASLTLNSGANVLTF.